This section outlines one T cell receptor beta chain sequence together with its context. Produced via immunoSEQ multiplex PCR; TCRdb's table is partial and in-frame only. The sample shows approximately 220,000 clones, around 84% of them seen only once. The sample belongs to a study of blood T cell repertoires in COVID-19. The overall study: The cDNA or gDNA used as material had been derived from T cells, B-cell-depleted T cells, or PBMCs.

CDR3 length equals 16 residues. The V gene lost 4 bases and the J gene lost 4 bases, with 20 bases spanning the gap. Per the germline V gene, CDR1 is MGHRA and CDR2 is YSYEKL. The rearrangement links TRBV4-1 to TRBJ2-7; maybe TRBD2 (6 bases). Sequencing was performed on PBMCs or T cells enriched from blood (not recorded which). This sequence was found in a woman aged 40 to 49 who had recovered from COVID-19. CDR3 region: CASSPLGRDSLYEQYF. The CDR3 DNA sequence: TGCGCCAGCAGCCCCTTGGGCCGGGACTCCCTTTACGAGCAGTACTTC.